Below are 17 T cell receptor beta chains sequenced from a single sample in a study of blood T cell repertoires in COVID-19. Sequencing used immunoSEQ multiplex PCR; TCRdb keeps in-frame clones, though not all of them. The table records roughly 100,000 clones, 85% of them present only once. The sequencing sample was made of peripheral blood. These TCRs come from a woman in her seventies with active or convalescent COVID-19.

The chain has TRBV30 and TRBJ1-1; D possibly corresponds to TRBD1 (5 bases). Germline V gene data show CDR1 as GTSNPN and CDR2 as SVGIG (reference sequence). V lost 4 bases and J lost 0, with 9 bases in between. The CDR3 has 13 residues. The CDR3: CAWMGQMNTEAFF. CDR3 DNA: TGTGCCTGGATGGGGCAGATGAACACTGAAGCTTTCTTT.

This sequence joins TRBV18 and TRBJ1-1, with D possibly TRBD1 on 5 matching bases. Germline V gives CDR1 KGHSH, CDR2 LQKENI. V was pared by 9 bases and J by 1 base, with 12 bases between. There are 13 residues in the CDR3. CDR3 loop: CASRGQSNTEAFF. CDR3 DNA: TGTGCCAGTCGAGGACAATCGAACACTGAAGCTTTCTTT.

The chain uses TRBV5-1 and TRBJ2-7; D might be TRBD1 (5 bases). CDR1 and CDR2 from the germline V gene are SGHRS and YFSETQ. The V end was cut by 6 bases, the J end by 6 bases, with 10 bases between. The CDR3 is 11 amino acids. DNA for the CDR3: TGCGCCAGCAACGCAGGGATCGAGCAGTACTTC. Amino acid sequence: CASNAGIEQYF.

About this clone: Other DNA sequences in the sample encode the same CDR3. The chain has TRBV7-3 and TRBJ2-5, with D possibly being TRBD2 (7 bases). This CDR3 has 15 residues. Trimming removed 5 bases from V and 5 bases from J, with 18 bases in between. Germline CDR1 SGHTA, CDR2 FQGTGA. CDR3: CASSLARGGRETQYF. The CDR3 DNA is TGTGCCAGCAGCCTGGCTAGGGGGGGGAGGGAGACCCAGTACTTC.

The chain recombines TRBV10-3 with TRBJ2-1; D call uncertain. Trimming removed 4 bases from V and 8 bases from J, with 6 bases in between. CDR1 ENHRY and CDR2 SYGVKD come from the germline V gene. This CDR3 region has 11 residues. The CDR3 spells CAISVADEQFF. Written as DNA, the CDR3 is TGTGCCATCAGTGTAGCCGATGAGCAGTTCTTC.

This clone was seen a single time. The rearrangement links TRBV28 to TRBJ2-3, with 7 bases matching TRBD2. The CDR3 spans 14 residues. From germline, CDR1 is MDHEN and CDR2 SYDVKM. V lost 7 bases, J lost 6 bases, and 10 bases stayed unmatched. The chain's CDR3 is CASNSGGGWDTQYF. The CDR3 DNA sequence: TGTGCCAGCAATTCGGGAGGAGGTTGGGATACGCAGTATTTT.

The V call is TRBV6-1, the J call TRBJ1-1; TRBD1 might be the D (5 bases). The CDR3 runs 12 residues. Trimming left V 8 bases short and J 4 bases short, with 11 bases between. The germline V gene encodes CDR1 MNHNS and CDR2 SASEGT. The CDR3 is CASGEGFTEAFF. The CDR3 DNA is TGTGCCAGCGGGGAGGGGTTCACTGAAGCTTTCTTT.

In nucleotides, the CDR3 is TGCGCCAGCAGCTTGGTAGCGGGGTCACAAGAGACCCAGTACTTC. Its translation: CASSLVAGSQETQYF. This rearrangement joins TRBV5-1 to TRBJ2-5, with 8 bases aligning to TRBD2. Germline loops: CDR1 SGHRS, CDR2 YFSETQ. V dropped 0 bases and J dropped 2; count of bases not matched to a gene: 3. The CDR3 has 15 residues. Full variable domain (rest looked up from reference TRBV5-1 and TRBJ2-5): KAGVTQTPRYLIKTRGQQVTLSCSPISGHRSVSWYQQTPGQGLQFLFEYFSETQRNKGNFPGRFSGRQFSNSRSEMNVSTLELGDSALYLCASSLVAGSQETQYFGPGTRLLVL.

The gene calls are TRBV12-3 or TRBV12-4 and TRBJ1-1; 8 bases match TRBD1. The CDR3 length is 13 residues. Trimming took 5 bases from V and 4 from J; bases not matched to a gene: 3. The CDR3 DNA is TGTGCCAGCAGTAGACAGGGGTCCACTGAAGCTTTCTTT. This gives the protein CASSRQGSTEAFF.

The chain recombines TRBV19 with TRBJ1-5; no firm D call. The germline gives CDR1 LNHDA, CDR2 SQIVND (reference sequence). Trimming shortened V by 5 bases and J by 0 bases, and 11 bases separated the two germline ends. This CDR3 has 15 amino acids. The CDR3 region has the DNA TGTGCCAGTAGTGGATCAGGTTATAGCAATCAGCCCCAGCATTTT. It specifies CASSGSGYSNQPQHF.

V gene TRBV6-5 combines with J gene TRBJ2-1; 11 nucleotides agree with TRBD2. CDR1 MNHEY and CDR2 SVGAGI come from the germline V gene. V gave up 5 bases and J gave up 2 bases; unmatched junction bases: 2. The CDR3 sequence is 15 residues long. CDR3 DNA: TGTGCCAGCAGTAGACTAGCGGGACCCTACAATGAGCAGTTCTTC. Its protein is CASSRLAGPYNEQFF.

This clone came up once. The chain employs TRBV28 and TRBJ1-2; D is uncertain. Germline V gene data show CDR1 as MDHEN and CDR2 as SYDVKM. Between the trimmed V and J ends, which lost 5 bases and 8 bases, there was a span of 12 bases. The CDR3 sequence is 12 residues long. For the CDR3, the DNA is TGTGCCAGCAGTGCGGCGCCCCAAGGCTACACCTTC. This sequence encodes CASSAAPQGYTF.

The chain carries TRBV18 and TRBJ2-7, with D possibly being TRBD2 (5 bases). The CDR3 contains 15 residues. CDR1 KGHSH and CDR2 LQKENI come from the germline V gene. V shed 3 bases and J shed 6 bases, with 18 bases lying between them. The CDR3 region is CASSPSKQTRGEQYF. CDR3 sequence (DNA): TGTGCCAGCTCACCTTCAAAACAAACCCGGGGCGAGCAGTACTTC.

The V gene is TRBV7-2, the J gene TRBJ2-7; D ambiguous. The CDR3 is 13 residues long. The V end was cut by 1 base, the J end by 3 bases, with 7 bases between. The germline V gene encodes CDR1 SGHTA and CDR2 FQGNSA. The CDR3 reads CASSLGFGYEQYF. The CDR3, as DNA: TGTGCCAGCAGCTTAGGATTCGGCTACGAGCAGTACTTC.

The V gene is TRBV19, the J gene TRBJ1-1; no firm D call. This CDR3 has 13 amino acids. With 9 bases removed from V and 6 bases from J, the gap between germline ends came to 17 bases. Germline V gene lookup returns CDR1 LNHDA and CDR2 SQIVND (reference sequence). CDR3 coding DNA: TGTGCCAGCCGTAAAACAGAGAGGGCTGAAGCTTTCTTT. Translating it yields CASRKTERAEAFF.

The chain employs TRBV13 and TRBJ1-1; TRBD1 matches at 8 bases. Germline CDR1 is PRHDT and CDR2 is FYEKMQ (reference sequence). This CDR3 region has 13 residues. Trimming took 6 bases from V and 3 from J; bases not matched to a gene: 3. The CDR3 nucleotides read TGTGCCAGCAGTTCGGACAGGGACACTGAAGCTTTCTTT. Protein product: CASSSDRDTEAFF.

This clone turned up a few times. This chain uses TRBV20-1 with TRBJ2-3; the D gene is possibly TRBD2 (6 bases). Germline V gene data show CDR1 as DFQATT and CDR2 as SNEGSKA (reference sequence). This CDR3 contains 11 residues. With 5 bases removed from V and 8 bases from J, the gap between germline ends came to 11 bases. CDR3 protein: CSAPEGRTQYF. The CDR3 region has the DNA TGCAGTGCTCCGGAGGGCCGTACGCAGTATTTT.